The sequence of this TCR beta chain was determined in a study of blood T cell repertoires in COVID-19. Sequencing used immunoSEQ multiplex PCR; TCRdb keeps in-frame clones, though not all of them. This sample has fewer than 350,000 clones; 85% occur once, and the top ten carry about 1.9%. In terms of age and location, participants ranged from roughly 18 to 95 years and lived in 24 US areas. CDR3 length equals 14 residues. From germline, CDR1 is SNHLY and CDR2 FYNNEI. With 4 bases removed from V and 7 bases from J, the gap between germline ends came to 13 bases. This receptor was taken from a woman aged 30 to 39 who had been exposed to COVID-19. Sequencing was performed on PBMCs or T cells enriched from blood (not recorded which). The chain has TRBV2 and TRBJ2-2, with D tentatively TRBD1 (6 bases). CDR3 bases: TGTGCCAGCAGTGGATACAGGGAAAACGGGGAGCTGTTTTTT. Protein sequence: CASSGYRENGELFF.